Following are 3 T cell receptor beta chains from one sample sequenced in a study of T cells in localized non-small cell lung cancer. Produced via immunoSEQ multiplex PCR; TCRdb's table is partial and in-frame only. The table has tens of thousands of clones, about 80% seen once. The sample here was PBMCs, taken before any cancer treatment. The receptors come from a man between 40 and 69 years old with stage II lung adenocarcinoma.

The rearrangement uses TRBV6-5 and TRBJ1-1; D ambiguous. CDR3 length: 13 amino acids. Germline V gene lookup returns CDR1 MNHEY and CDR2 SVGAGI. V lost 6 bases to trimming and J lost 4 bases, with 12 bases between them. CDR3 region: CASSPDWGTEAFF. The DNA of the CDR3 is TGTGCCAGCAGCCCAGACTGGGGCACTGAAGCTTTCTTT.

The rearrangement joins TRBV4-1 to TRBJ2-5; 7 bases are shared with TRBD2. The CDR3 consists of 16 residues. V lost 0 bases to trimming and J lost 0 bases; unmatched junction nucleotides: 4. CDR1 and CDR2 from the germline V gene are MGHRA and YSYEKL. DNA for the CDR3: TGCGCCAGCAGCCAAGAGCGGGGGAGCTACCAAGAGACCCAGTACTTC. It translates to CASSQERGSYQETQYF.

V gene TRBV30 combines with J gene TRBJ2-5; no firm D call. CDR1 and CDR2 (germline): GTSNPN, SVGIG (reference sequence). CDR3 size: 15 residues. Trimming cost V 1 base and J 4 bases, with 16 bases left between them. The CDR3 protein is CAWSGLAVGAETQYF. CDR3 DNA: TGTGCCTGGAGTGGGCTGGCAGTAGGCGCAGAGACCCAGTACTTC.